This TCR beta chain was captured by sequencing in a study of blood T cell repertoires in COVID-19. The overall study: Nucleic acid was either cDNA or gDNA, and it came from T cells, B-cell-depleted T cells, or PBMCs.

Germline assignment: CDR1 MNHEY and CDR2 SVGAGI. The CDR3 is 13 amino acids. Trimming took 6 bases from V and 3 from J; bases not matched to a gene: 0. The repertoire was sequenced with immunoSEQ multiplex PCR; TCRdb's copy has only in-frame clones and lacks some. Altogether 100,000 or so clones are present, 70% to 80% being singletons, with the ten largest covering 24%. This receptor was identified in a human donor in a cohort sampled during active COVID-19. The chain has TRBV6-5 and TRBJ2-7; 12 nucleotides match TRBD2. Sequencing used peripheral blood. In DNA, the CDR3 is TGTGCCAGCAGGACTAGCGGGAGCTACGAGCAGTACTTC. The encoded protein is CASRTSGSYEQYF.